What follows are 2 T cell receptor beta chains derived from one specimen sequenced in a study of T cells of healthy individuals. Via MiXCR, TCRdb re-called the 5' RACE reads, giving one row per CDR3 protein. The table includes about 53,000 distinct CDR3 sequences, roughly 15% detected once. The receptors were sampled from a human donor in good health.

This clonotype occurred many times. This chain joins TRBV5-5 and TRBJ1-1, with 7 bases matching TRBD1. Germline values: CDR1 SGHKS, CDR2 YYEKEE (reference sequence). The CDR3 runs 15 residues. The ends lost 6 bases at V and 1 base at J; junction bases unmatched: 9. The CDR3 loop is CASTTYRGPNTEAFF. The CDR3, as DNA: TGTGCCAGCACCACTTACAGGGGCCCGAACACTGAAGCTTTCTTT.

The chain carries TRBV5-1 and TRBJ2-5; D tentatively fits TRBD1 or TRBD2 (6 bases each). Germline CDR1 and CDR2: SGHRS and YFSETQ. The CDR3 totals 14 residues. Deletions cut 0 bases from V and 3 bases from J, with 9 bases between. CDR3 region: CASSLGGAEETQYF. CDR3 in DNA: TGCGCCAGCAGCTTGGGGGGGGCGGAAGAGACCCAGTACTTC.